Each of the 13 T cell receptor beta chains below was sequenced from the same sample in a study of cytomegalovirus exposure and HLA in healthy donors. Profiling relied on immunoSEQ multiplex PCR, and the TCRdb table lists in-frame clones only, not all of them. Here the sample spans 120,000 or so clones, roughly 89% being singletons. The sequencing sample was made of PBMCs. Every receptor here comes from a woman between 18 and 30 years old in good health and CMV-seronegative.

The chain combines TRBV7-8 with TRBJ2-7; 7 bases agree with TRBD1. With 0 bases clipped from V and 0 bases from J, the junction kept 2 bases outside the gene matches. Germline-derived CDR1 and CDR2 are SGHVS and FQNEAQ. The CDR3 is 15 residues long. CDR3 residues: CASSLATGSSYEQYF. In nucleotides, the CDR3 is TGTGCCAGCAGCTTAGCGACAGGGAGCTCCTACGAGCAGTACTTC.

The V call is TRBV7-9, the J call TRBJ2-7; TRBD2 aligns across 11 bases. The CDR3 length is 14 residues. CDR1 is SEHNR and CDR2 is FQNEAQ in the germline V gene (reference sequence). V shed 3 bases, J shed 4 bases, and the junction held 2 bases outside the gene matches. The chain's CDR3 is CASSFGTSGYEQYF. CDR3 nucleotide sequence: TGTGCCAGCAGCTTCGGGACTAGCGGTTACGAGCAGTACTTC.

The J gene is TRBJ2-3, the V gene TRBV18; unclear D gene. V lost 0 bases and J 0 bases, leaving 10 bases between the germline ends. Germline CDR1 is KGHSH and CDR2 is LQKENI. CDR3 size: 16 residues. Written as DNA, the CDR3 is TGTGCCAGCTCACCACCTCTAAGCGCCAGCACAGATACGCAGTATTTT. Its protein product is CASSPPLSASTDTQYF.

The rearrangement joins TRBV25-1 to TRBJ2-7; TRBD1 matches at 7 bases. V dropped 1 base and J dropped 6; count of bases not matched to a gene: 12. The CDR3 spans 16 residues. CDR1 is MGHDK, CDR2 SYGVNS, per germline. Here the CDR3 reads CASSECKRQGECEQYF. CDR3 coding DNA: TGTGCCAGCAGTGAATGCAAGAGACAGGGCGAGTGCGAGCAGTACTTC.

The CDR3, as DNA: TGTGCCAGCAGTTTGAACAGGGGGCTTTCTAATGAAAAACTGTTTTTT. This encodes CASSLNRGLSNEKLFF. The V gene is TRBV28, the J gene TRBJ1-4; 9 nucleotides align to TRBD1. Germline CDR1 is MDHEN and CDR2 is SYDVKM. The CDR3 sequence is 16 residues long. V was pared by 3 bases and J by 3 bases, with 5 bases of the junction left unmatched.

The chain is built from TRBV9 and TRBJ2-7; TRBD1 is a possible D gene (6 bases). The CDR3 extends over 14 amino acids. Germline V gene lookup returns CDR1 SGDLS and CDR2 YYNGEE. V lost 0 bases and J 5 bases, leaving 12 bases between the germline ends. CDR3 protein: CASSVATGPDEQYF. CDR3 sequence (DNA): TGTGCCAGCAGCGTAGCGACAGGACCGGACGAGCAGTACTTC.

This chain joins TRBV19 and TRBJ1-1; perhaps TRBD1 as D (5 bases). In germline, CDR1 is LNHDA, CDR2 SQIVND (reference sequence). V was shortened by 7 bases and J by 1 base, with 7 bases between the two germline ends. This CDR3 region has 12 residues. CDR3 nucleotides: TGTGCCAGTACTACAGGGAACACTGAAGCTTTCTTT. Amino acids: CASTTGNTEAFF.

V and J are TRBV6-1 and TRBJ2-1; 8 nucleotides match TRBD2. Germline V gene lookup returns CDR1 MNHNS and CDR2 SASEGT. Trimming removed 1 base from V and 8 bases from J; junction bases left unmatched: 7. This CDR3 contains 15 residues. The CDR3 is CASSEVRLAGDEQFF. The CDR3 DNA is TGTGCCAGCAGTGAAGTTAGGCTAGCGGGCGATGAGCAGTTCTTC.

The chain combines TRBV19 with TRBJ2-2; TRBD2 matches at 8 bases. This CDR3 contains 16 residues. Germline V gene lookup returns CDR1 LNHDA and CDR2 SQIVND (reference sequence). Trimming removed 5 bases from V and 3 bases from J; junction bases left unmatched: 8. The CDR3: CASSPVGGRHTGELFF. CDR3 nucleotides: TGTGCCAGTAGTCCAGTGGGCGGGAGGCACACCGGGGAGCTGTTTTTT. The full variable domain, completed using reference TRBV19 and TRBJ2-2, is DGGITQSPKYLFRKEGQNVTLSCEQNLNHDAMYWYRQDPGQGLRLIYYSQIVNDFQKGDIAEGYSVSREKKESFPLTVTSAQKNPTAFYLCASSPVGGRHTGELFFGEGSRLTVL.

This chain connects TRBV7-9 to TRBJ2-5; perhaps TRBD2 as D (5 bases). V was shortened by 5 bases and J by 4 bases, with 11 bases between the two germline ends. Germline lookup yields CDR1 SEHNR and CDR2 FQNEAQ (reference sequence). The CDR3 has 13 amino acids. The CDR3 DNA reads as TGTGCCAGCAGCCCTATGAGCGGAGAGACCCAGTACTTC. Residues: CASSPMSGETQYF.

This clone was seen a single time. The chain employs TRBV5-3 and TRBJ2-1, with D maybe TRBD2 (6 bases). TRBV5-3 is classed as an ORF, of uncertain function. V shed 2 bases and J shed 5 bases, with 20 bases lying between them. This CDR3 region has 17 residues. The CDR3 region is CARSFFLAPRLNNEQFF. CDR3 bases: TGTGCCAGAAGCTTCTTTCTAGCGCCTCGGTTGAACAATGAGCAGTTCTTC.

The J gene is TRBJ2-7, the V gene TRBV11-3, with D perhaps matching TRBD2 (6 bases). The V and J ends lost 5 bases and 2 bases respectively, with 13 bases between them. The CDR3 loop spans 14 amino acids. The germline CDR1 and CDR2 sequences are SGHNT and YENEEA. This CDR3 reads CASSPFAGTYEQYF. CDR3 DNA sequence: TGTGCCAGCAGCCCCTTTGCGGGGACCTACGAGCAGTACTTC.

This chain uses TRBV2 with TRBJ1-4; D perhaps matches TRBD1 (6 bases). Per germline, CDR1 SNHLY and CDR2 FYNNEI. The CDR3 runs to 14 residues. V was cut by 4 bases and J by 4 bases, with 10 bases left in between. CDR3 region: CASSASRGNEKLFF. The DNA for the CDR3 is TGTGCCAGCAGTGCGAGCAGGGGTAATGAAAAACTGTTTTTT.